This TCR beta chain was identified in a study of liver allograft versus peripheral blood T cells (dated by TCRdb to the early 2020s). For the study in its entirety: The study compared the T cell receptor repertoires present in transplanted livers with the repertoires present in the peripheral blood of liver transplant recipients. The full study reports these points: According to the report, the T cell receptor repertoires detected in peripheral blood were different from the repertoires found inside liver allografts.

These reads were obtained on an Illumina MiSeq. TCRdb reprocessing: public reads trimmed at Q25 with fastp, clones called with MiXCR, in-frame beta chains kept. Merged by CDR3 protein, the rows form single entries marked with the most common genes and DNA. The sample contains some 7,000 distinct CDR3 sequences, 17% of them found a single time. The ten largest clones add up to about 3% of the sample. The germline V gene gives CDR1 as KGHSH and CDR2 as LQKENI. Trimming at the junction amounts to 5 bases on V and 0 bases on J, and the germline ends lie 10 bases apart. The CDR3 holds 15 amino acids from the cysteine to the phenylalanine. Left in the record is the CDR3 DNA by itself, 45 bases read in frame from the first base. This clonotype counts as medium-sized (0.01 to 0.1%). Its target antigen remains unknown. One base away there is no much larger clone; base qualities are not given.

The chain was built from TRBV18 and TRBJ2-2, with the D gene tentatively TRBD1 or TRBD2, based on 5 matching bases in each. This receptor was taken from a human patient who had a liver transplant. The graft donor may be the source of some T cells after a transplant. The DNA is as follows: TGTGCCAGCTCAGCCGGGACCTCGAACACCGGGGAGCTGTTTTTT. The translation is CASSAGTSNTGELFF.